Each of the 21 T cell receptor beta chains below was sequenced from the same sample in a study of T cells in Graves' hyperthyroidism and ophthalmopathy. RNA transcripts gave rise to amplified TCR beta CDR3 regions. HTBI primers were the set used in a first-round RT-PCR of the TCR CDR3. TCRdb analysed the multiplex PCR reads with MiXCR anew, one entry per CDR3 protein. The table lists around 500,000 distinct CDR3 sequences, over 13% of them singletons. Sequenced sample: blood. These receptors came from a woman aged 18-29 years with Graves' hyperthyroidism.

This clonotype was picked up many times. The V call is TRBV5-1, the J call TRBJ1-1; no clear D gene. The germline gives CDR1 SGHRS, CDR2 YFSETQ. The CDR3 sequence is 14 residues long. Trimming stripped 0 bases from V and 1 base from J, with 7 bases between. CDR3: CASSLGVSNTEAFF. The CDR3 DNA reads as TGCGCCAGCAGCTTGGGAGTCTCGAACACTGAAGCTTTCTTT.

This clonotype showed up just a few times. The chain couples TRBV15 to TRBJ1-2; TRBD1 matches 9 bases. Germline values: CDR1 LNHNV, CDR2 YYDKDF (reference sequence). This CDR3 has 14 residues. V lost 3 bases, J lost 2 bases, and 1 base stayed unmatched. The CDR3 spells CATSSGQGNYGYTF. CDR3 DNA: TGTGCCACCAGCAGTGGACAGGGGAACTATGGCTACACCTTC.

The chain is built from TRBV12-3 or TRBV12-4 and TRBJ1-4; 10 positions agree with TRBD1. The CDR3 loop spans 15 amino acids. J gave up 7 bases and V 5 bases, and 7 bases lay outside the gene matches. The CDR3 DNA is TGTGCCAGCAGTCAGAGGGACAGGGGCGGTGAAAAACTGTTTTTT. It is translated as CASSQRDRGGEKLFF.

This clonotype was seen ten or more times. The chain joins TRBV6-1 to TRBJ2-1; TRBD2 agrees at 9 bases. The germline V gene encodes CDR1 MNHNS and CDR2 SASEGT. V dropped 7 bases and J dropped 0; count of bases not matched to a gene: 1. CDR3 length: 14 residues. This CDR3 reads CASNSGSSYNEQFF. The CDR3 coding sequence is TGTGCCAGCAATAGCGGGAGCTCCTACAATGAGCAGTTCTTC.

This clonotype was picked up many times. The chain carries TRBV11-2 and TRBJ1-3; D remains ambiguous. The germline V and J ends were trimmed by 1 base and 2 bases, with 9 bases remaining between them. The CDR3 is made up of 15 amino acids. Germline loops: CDR1 SGHAT, CDR2 FQNNGV. CDR3 region: CASSLVSRTGNTIYF. CDR3 nucleotides: TGTGCCAGCAGCTTAGTATCCAGAACTGGAAACACCATATATTTT.

Ten or more counts support this clonotype. The chain has TRBV12-5 and TRBJ2-7; a possible D gene is TRBD2 (5 bases). The V gene lost 2 bases and the J gene lost 0 bases, with 17 bases spanning the gap. In germline, CDR1 is LGHNT, CDR2 FRNRAP. This CDR3 has 17 amino acids. CDR3 in DNA: TGTGCTAGTGGTTTGAGCGCGTGGGGTAGCGACTCCTACGAGCAGTACGTC. This translates into CASGLSAWGSDSYEQYV.

This clonotype was seen repeatedly, ten times or more. This chain connects TRBV7-3 to TRBJ2-3; D is perhaps TRBD2 (5 bases). V lost 5 bases, J lost 2 bases, and 17 bases lay in between. From germline, CDR1 is SGHTA and CDR2 FQGTGA. The CDR3 contains 16 residues. The CDR3 nucleotides are TGTGCCAGCAGCATCGGGATCCTGAATCCCACAGATACGCAGTATTTT. Protein: CASSIGILNPTDTQYF.

Only a few counts were recorded for this clonotype. The chain combines TRBV6-1 with TRBJ2-1; 9 nucleotides align to TRBD2. CDR1 and CDR2 (germline): MNHNS, SASEGT. The V and J ends lost 5 bases and 8 bases, in that order; junction bases with no gene match: 16. The CDR3 is 17 amino acids. CDR3 in DNA: TGTGCCAGCAGTCCACCCACCCGGCGGGAGGGCCGGGATGAGCAGTTCTTC. It specifies CASSPPTRREGRDEQFF.

This clonotype was counted between two and nine times. This sequence joins TRBV12-5 and TRBJ2-7, with D possibly matching TRBD2 (6 bases). Germline V gives CDR1 LGHNT, CDR2 FRNRAP. The CDR3 runs to 17 residues. Trimming cost V 0 bases and J 0 bases, with 15 bases left between them. The CDR3 coding sequence is TGTGCTAGTGGTTTGGTCTTTAGCGGCTACAGCTCCTACGAGCAGTACGTC. This encodes CASGLVFSGYSSYEQYV.

There are many counts of this clonotype. The chain links TRBV19 to TRBJ1-1; D not certain. Trimming left V 3 bases short and J 4 bases short, with 12 bases between. The CDR3 is made up of 14 amino acids. CDR1 is LNHDA and CDR2 is SQIVND in the germline V gene (reference sequence). The CDR3 region has the DNA TGTGCCAGTAGTATGGGGTCCGTCGGCACTGAAGCTTTCTTT. Protein product: CASSMGSVGTEAFF.

Many counts were recorded for this clonotype. This chain joins TRBV3-1 and TRBJ1-5, with TRBD1 as a possible D gene (5 bases). Per germline, CDR1 LGHDT and CDR2 YNNKEL (reference sequence). V lost 1 base and J lost 0, with 13 bases in between. CDR3 length: 17 amino acids. The CDR3 sequence: CASSQVGEGYSNQPQHF. The CDR3 nucleotides read TGTGCCAGCAGCCAAGTGGGGGAGGGATATAGCAATCAGCCCCAGCATTTT.

This clonotype was counted at least ten times. This chain uses TRBV2 with TRBJ2-1; no reliable D call. The CDR3 has 12 residues. Germline lookup yields CDR1 SNHLY and CDR2 FYNNEI. The V end lost 9 bases, the J end lost 6 bases, and 12 bases lay between the germline ends. For the CDR3, the DNA is TGTGCCAGGGGTAGGGCCTCCAATGAGCAGTTCTTC. This translates into CARGRASNEQFF.

This clonotype was observed a few times. The chain carries TRBV27 and TRBJ2-1; tentative D call: TRBD2 (7 bases). There are 15 residues in the CDR3. Germline V CDR1 and CDR2: MNHEY, SMNVEV (reference sequence). The V end lost 3 bases, the J end lost 15 bases, and 24 bases lay between the germline ends. CDR3 DNA sequence: TGTGCCAGCAGTTTCCGACATACGAGGGGGGGCGGTTGGTTCTTC. Protein product: CASSFRHTRGGGWFF.

This clonotype was detected many times. The chain links TRBV5-1 to TRBJ2-3; perhaps TRBD2 as D (6 bases). The CDR3 covers 18 residues. The V end lost 0 bases, the J end lost 2 bases, and 19 bases lay between the germline ends. CDR1 SGHRS and CDR2 YFSETQ come from the germline V gene. The CDR3 DNA sequence: TGCGCCAGCAGCTTGGCCGCGGAACTTAGCGGAATCACAGATACGCAGTATTTT. Its protein product is CASSLAAELSGITDTQYF.

The rearrangement joins TRBV11-2 to TRBJ2-1; 11 positions match TRBD2. CDR1 is SGHAT, CDR2 FQNNGV, per germline. The CDR3 spans 15 residues. V shed 5 bases, J shed 4 bases, and the junction held 4 bases outside the gene matches. The CDR3 DNA reads TGTGCCAGCAGCAGGGGACTAGCGGATTACAATGAGCAGTTCTTC. It is translated as CASSRGLADYNEQFF.

This clonotype was recorded at least ten times. This sequence joins TRBV27 and TRBJ2-3; the D gene is possibly TRBD2 (5 bases). Germline CDR1 reads MNHEY; CDR2 reads SMNVEV (reference sequence). V was cut by 7 bases and J by 0 bases, with 20 bases left in between. The CDR3 spans 17 residues. The chain's CDR3 is CASTTYRSGASTDTQYF. Here the CDR3 DNA reads TGTGCCAGCACGACGTATAGGAGCGGAGCTAGCACAGATACGCAGTATTTT.

The chain has TRBV6-1 and TRBJ2-7, with 7 nucleotides matching TRBD1. The CDR3 consists of 15 residues. V lost 6 bases to trimming and J lost 3 bases; unmatched junction nucleotides: 11. Per the germline V gene, CDR1 is MNHNS and CDR2 is SASEGT. The CDR3 loop is CASRDGTENLYEQYV. DNA for the CDR3: TGTGCCAGCAGGGACGGGACAGAGAATCTCTACGAGCAGTACGTC.

This clonotype was counted at least ten times. The rearrangement links TRBV24-1 to TRBJ1-2; a possible D gene is TRBD1 (6 bases). Germline V gene sequence: CDR1 KGHDR, CDR2 SFDVKD. The CDR3 is made up of 15 amino acids. The V and J ends lost 3 bases and 2 bases respectively, with 12 bases between them. In nucleotides, the CDR3 is TGTGCCACCAGTGATGGCGCAGGACAGAACTATGGCTACACCTTC. Translating it yields CATSDGAGQNYGYTF.

Many counts were recorded for this clonotype. As DNA, the CDR3 is TGTGCCAGCAGCGTAGAGGGTGGCCGAACAACTGAAGCTTTCTTT. This sequence encodes CASSVEGGRTTEAFF. The J gene is TRBJ1-1, the V gene TRBV9; D ambiguous. CDR3 size: 15 residues. The V and J ends lost 0 bases and 5 bases respectively, with 14 bases between them. Germline V gene sequence: CDR1 SGDLS, CDR2 YYNGEE.

This clonotype was observed at least ten times. The CDR3 DNA follows: TGTGCCAGCAGCTTAGGAGCCGGCACAGATACGCAGTATTTT. Protein product: CASSLGAGTDTQYF. This chain uses TRBV11-2 with TRBJ2-3, with D unclear. V was pared by 1 base and J by 1 base, with 6 bases between. Germline CDR1 and CDR2: SGHAT and FQNNGV. There are 14 residues in the CDR3.

This clonotype was recorded a few times. This sequence joins TRBV29-1 and TRBJ2-2, with 8 bases fitting TRBD1. The CDR3 is made up of 13 amino acids. J lost 7 bases, V lost 5 bases, and 6 bases had no gene match. Germline CDR1 SQVTM, CDR2 ANQGSEA. CDR3 DNA: TGCAGCGTTCGGTGGACAGGGTTCGGGGAGCTGTTTTTT. Protein sequence: CSVRWTGFGELFF.